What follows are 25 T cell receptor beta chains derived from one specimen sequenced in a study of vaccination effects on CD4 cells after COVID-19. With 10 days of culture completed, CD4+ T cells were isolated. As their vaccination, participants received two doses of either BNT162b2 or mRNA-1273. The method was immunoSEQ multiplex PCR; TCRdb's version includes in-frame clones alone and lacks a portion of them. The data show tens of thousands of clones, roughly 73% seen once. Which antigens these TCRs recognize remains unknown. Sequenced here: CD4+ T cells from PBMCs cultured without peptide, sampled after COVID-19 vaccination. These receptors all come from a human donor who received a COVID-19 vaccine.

The CDR3 DNA follows: TGTGCCAGCAGTCCCCAGGGGGAACTCTATGGCTACACCTTC. It codes for CASSPQGELYGYTF. This chain uses TRBV2 with TRBJ1-2; TRBD1 matches 7 bases. The germline CDR1 and CDR2 sequences are SNHLY and FYNNEI. CDR3 length: 14 amino acids. V was pared by 5 bases and J by 4 bases, with 7 bases of the junction left unmatched.

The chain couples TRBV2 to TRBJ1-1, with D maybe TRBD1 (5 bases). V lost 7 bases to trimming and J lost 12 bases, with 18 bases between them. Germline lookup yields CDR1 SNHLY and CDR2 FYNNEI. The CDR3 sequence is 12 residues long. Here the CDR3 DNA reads TGTGCCAGCACCCCGGGACTGCCGGGGACTTTCTTT. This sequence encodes CASTPGLPGTFF.

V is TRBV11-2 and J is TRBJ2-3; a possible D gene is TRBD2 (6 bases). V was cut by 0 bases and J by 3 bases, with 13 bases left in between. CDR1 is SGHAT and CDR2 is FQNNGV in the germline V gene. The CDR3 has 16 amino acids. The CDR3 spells CASSLDRDSGTDTQYF. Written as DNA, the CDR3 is TGTGCCAGCAGCTTAGACCGGGACTCGGGGACAGATACGCAGTATTTT.

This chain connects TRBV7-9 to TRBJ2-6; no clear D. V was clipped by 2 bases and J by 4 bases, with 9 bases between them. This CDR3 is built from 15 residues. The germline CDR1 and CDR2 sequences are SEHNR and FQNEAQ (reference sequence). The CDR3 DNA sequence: TGTGCCAGCAGCTTATTGGACGCAGGGGCCAACGTCCTGACTTTC. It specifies CASSLLDAGANVLTF.

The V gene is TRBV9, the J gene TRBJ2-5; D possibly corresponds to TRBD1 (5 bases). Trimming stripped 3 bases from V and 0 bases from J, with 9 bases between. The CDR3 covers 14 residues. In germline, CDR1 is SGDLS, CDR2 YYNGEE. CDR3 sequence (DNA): TGTGCCAGCAGCGCAGGGCTCTACCAAGAGACCCAGTACTTC. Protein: CASSAGLYQETQYF.

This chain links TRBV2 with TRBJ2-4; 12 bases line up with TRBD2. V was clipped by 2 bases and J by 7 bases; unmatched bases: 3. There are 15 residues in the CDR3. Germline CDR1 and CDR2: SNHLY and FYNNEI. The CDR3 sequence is CASSETSGGPNIQYF. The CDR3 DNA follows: TGTGCCAGCAGTGAAACTAGCGGGGGGCCTAACATTCAGTACTTC.

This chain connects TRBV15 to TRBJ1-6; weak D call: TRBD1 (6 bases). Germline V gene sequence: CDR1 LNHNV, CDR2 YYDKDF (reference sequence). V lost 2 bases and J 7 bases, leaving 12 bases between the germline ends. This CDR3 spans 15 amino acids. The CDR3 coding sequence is TGTGCCACCAGCAGATCTACAGGGTACAATTCACCCCTCCACTTT. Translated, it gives CATSRSTGYNSPLHF. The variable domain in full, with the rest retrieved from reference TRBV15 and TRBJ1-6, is DAMVIQNPRYQVTQFGKPVTLSCSQTLNHNVMYWYQQKSSQAPKLLFHYYDKDFNNEADTPDNFQSRRPNTSFCFLDIRSPGLGDTAMYLCATSRSTGYNSPLHFGNGTRLTVT.

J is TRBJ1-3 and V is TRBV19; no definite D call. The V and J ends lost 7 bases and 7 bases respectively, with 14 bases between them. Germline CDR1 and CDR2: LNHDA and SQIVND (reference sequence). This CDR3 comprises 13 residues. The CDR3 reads CASKNIGRNTIYF. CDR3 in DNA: TGTGCCAGTAAGAATATAGGCCGTAACACCATATATTTT.

The CDR3 loop reads CASSLGSGAAYEQYV. In nucleotides, the CDR3 is TGCGCCAGCAGCTTGGGTAGCGGGGCCGCCTACGAGCAGTACGTC. The chain links TRBV5-1 to TRBJ2-7; TRBD2 agrees at 8 bases. From germline, CDR1 is SGHRS and CDR2 YFSETQ. The ends lost 0 bases at V and 2 bases at J; junction bases unmatched: 4. The CDR3 is 15 amino acids.

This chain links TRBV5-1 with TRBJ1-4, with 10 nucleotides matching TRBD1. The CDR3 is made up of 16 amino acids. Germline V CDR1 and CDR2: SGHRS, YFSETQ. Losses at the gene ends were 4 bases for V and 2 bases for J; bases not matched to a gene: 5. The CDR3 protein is CASSLRTGGTNEKLFF. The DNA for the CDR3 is TGCGCCAGCAGCCTCCGGACAGGGGGTACTAATGAAAAACTGTTTTTT.

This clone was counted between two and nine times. This chain's CDR3 is CASHREGGTEAFF. The CDR3, as DNA: TGTGCCAGCCACAGGGAGGGGGGGACTGAAGCTTTCTTT. The rearrangement uses TRBV2 and TRBJ1-1, with D possibly matching TRBD1 (6 bases). The CDR3 consists of 13 residues. The V end lost 8 bases, the J end lost 5 bases, and 15 bases lay between the germline ends. In germline, CDR1 is SNHLY, CDR2 FYNNEI.

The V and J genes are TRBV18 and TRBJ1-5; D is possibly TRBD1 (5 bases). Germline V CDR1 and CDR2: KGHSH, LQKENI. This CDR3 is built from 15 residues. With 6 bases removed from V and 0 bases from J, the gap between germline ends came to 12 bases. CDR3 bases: TGTGCCAGCTCCCCAGGGCAGGCTAGCAATCAGCCCCAGCATTTT. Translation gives CASSPGQASNQPQHF.

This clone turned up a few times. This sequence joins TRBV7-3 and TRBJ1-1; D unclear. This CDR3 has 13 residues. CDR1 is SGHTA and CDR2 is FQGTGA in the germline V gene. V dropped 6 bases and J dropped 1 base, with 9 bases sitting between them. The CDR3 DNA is TGTGCCAGCAGTGGTCAGGAGAACACTGAAGCTTTCTTT. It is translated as CASSGQENTEAFF.

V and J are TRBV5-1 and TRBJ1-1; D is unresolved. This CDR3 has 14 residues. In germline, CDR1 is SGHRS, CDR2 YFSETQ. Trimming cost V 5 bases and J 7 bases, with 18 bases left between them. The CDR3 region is CASRPLTLEGEAFF. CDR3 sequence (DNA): TGCGCCAGCAGACCACTCACTTTGGAGGGTGAAGCTTTCTTT. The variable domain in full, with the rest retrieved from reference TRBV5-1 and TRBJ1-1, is KAGVTQTPRYLIKTRGQQVTLSCSPISGHRSVSWYQQTPGQGLQFLFEYFSETQRNKGNFPGRFSGRQFSNSRSEMNVSTLELGDSALYLCASRPLTLEGEAFFGQGTRLTVV.

The CDR3 loop is CASTKGQGRTEAFF. CDR3 nucleotide sequence: TGTGCCAGCACCAAGGGACAGGGGAGGACTGAAGCTTTCTTT. The chain recombines TRBV6-5 with TRBJ1-1; TRBD1 matches 10 bases. CDR1 and CDR2 from the germline V gene are MNHEY and SVGAGI. The junction had 7 bases not matched to a gene; V was cut back by 7 bases and J by 5 bases. The CDR3 sequence is 14 residues long.

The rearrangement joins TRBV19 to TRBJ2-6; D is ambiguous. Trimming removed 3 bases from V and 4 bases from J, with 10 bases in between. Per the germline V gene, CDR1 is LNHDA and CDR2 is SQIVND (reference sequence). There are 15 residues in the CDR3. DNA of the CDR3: TGTGCCAGTAGTATTATTGGAGAGGGGGCCAACGTCCTGACTTTC. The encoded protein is CASSIIGEGANVLTF.

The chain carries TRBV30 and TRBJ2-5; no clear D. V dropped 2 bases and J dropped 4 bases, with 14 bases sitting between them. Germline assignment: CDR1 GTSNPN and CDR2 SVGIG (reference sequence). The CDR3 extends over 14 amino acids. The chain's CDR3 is CAWSTTYLGETQYF. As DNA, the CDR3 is TGTGCCTGGAGTACTACATACTTGGGAGAGACCCAGTACTTC. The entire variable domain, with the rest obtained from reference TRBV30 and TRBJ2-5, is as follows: SQTIHQWPATLVQPVGSPLSLECTVEGTSNPNLYWYRQAAGRGLQLLFYSVGIGQISSEVPQNLSASRPQDRQFILSSKKLLLSDSGFYLCAWSTTYLGETQYFGPGTRLLVL.

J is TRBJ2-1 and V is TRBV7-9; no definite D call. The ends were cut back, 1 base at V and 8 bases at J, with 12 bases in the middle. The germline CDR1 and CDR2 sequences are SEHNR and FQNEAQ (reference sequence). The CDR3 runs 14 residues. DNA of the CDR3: TGTGCCAGCAGCTTAGACGACACTTTCGATGAGCAGTTCTTC. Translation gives CASSLDDTFDEQFF.

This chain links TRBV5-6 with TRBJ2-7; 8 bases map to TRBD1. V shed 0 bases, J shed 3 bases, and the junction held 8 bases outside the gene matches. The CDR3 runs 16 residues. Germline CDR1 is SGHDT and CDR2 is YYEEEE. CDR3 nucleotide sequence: TGTGCCAGCAGCTTGGCGTGGACAGGGTTTAACTACGAGCAGTACGTC. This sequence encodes CASSLAWTGFNYEQYV.

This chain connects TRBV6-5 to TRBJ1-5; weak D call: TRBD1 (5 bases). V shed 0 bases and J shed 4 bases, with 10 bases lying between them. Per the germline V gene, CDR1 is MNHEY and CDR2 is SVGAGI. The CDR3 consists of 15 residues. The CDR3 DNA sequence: TGTGCCAGCAGTTACTCGATGGCAGGGAATCAGCCCCAGCATTTT. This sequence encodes CASSYSMAGNQPQHF.

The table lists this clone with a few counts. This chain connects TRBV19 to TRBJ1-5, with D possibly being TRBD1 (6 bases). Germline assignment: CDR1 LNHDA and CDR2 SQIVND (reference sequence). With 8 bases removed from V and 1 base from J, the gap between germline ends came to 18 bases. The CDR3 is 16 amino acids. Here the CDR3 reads CASLRSRDKSNQPQHF. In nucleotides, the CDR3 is TGTGCCAGTCTTCGAAGCCGGGACAAGAGCAATCAGCCCCAGCATTTT.

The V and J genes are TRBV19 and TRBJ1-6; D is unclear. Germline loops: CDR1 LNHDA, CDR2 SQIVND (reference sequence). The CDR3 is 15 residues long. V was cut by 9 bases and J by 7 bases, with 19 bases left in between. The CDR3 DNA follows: TGTGCCAGCAAACGCGGCGGTGAGGGAAATTCACCCCTCCACTTT. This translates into CASKRGGEGNSPLHF.

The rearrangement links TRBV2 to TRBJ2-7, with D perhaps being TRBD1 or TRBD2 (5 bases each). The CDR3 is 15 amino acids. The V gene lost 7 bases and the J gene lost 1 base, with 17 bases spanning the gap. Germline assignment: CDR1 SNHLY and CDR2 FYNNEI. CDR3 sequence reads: CASKPRDGGSYEQYV. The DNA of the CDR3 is TGTGCCAGCAAACCTAGGGACGGTGGTTCCTACGAGCAGTACGTC.

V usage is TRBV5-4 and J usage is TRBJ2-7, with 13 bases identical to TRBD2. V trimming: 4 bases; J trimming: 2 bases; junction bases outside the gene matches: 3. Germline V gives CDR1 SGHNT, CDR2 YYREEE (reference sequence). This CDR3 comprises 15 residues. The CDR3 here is CASSLGLAGTYEQYV. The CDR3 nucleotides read TGTGCCAGCAGCCTGGGACTAGCGGGAACCTACGAGCAGTACGTC.

CDR3 sequence reads: CASRRGLNTEAFF. Written as DNA, the CDR3 is TGTGCCAGCAGGAGGGGTTTGAACACTGAAGCTTTCTTT. This sequence joins TRBV2 and TRBJ1-1, with D possibly matching TRBD1 (5 bases). The germline V gene has CDR1 SNHLY and CDR2 FYNNEI. The CDR3 sequence is 13 residues long. Trimming pared 6 bases from V and 0 bases from J, leaving 8 bases between.